Below are 19 T cell receptor beta chains sequenced from a single sample in a study of identical twins. TCRdb itself ran the 5' RACE reads through MiXCR, one entry per CDR3 protein. The repertoire includes a few hundred thousand distinct CDR3 sequences, roughly 15% of them detected once, and 0.44% sits in the top ten. The sample was also reused in another study, on yellow fever vaccine responses in identical twins.

Sample: CD4+ T cells sorted from blood. Every receptor here comes from a woman younger than 35 in good health.

In this sample, this clonotype turned up a few times. This chain links TRBV6-1 with TRBJ2-1; 10 positions match TRBD1. Germline values: CDR1 MNHNS, CDR2 SASEGT. Trimming cost V 6 bases and J 5 bases; bases outside gene matches: 7. This CDR3 contains 15 residues. CDR3 region: CASRLPGQGHNEQFF. The CDR3 coding sequence is TGTGCCAGCAGACTACCGGGACAGGGGCACAATGAGCAGTTCTTC.

The chain joins TRBV27 to TRBJ2-3; TRBD1 is a possible D gene (6 bases). The V gene's germline CDR1 is MNHEY and CDR2 SMNVEV (reference sequence). The CDR3 has 14 amino acids. V shed 6 bases and J shed 2 bases, with 12 bases lying between them. CDR3 protein: CASRRGSDTDTQYF. The CDR3 nucleotides read TGTGCCAGCAGAAGGGGGTCAGACACAGATACGCAGTATTTT.

This sequence joins TRBV20-1 and TRBJ1-4; a possible D gene is TRBD1 (6 bases). Germline assignment: CDR1 DFQATT and CDR2 SNEGSKA (reference sequence). The CDR3 runs 14 residues. V dropped 4 bases and J dropped 4 bases, with 13 bases sitting between them. The CDR3 DNA reads TGCAGTGCTACAAACCAGGGGCGTAATGAAAAACTGTTTTTT. Encoded protein: CSATNQGRNEKLFF.

This clonotype has a handful of counts. The J gene is TRBJ2-3, the V gene TRBV2; D might be TRBD2 (6 bases). CDR1 SNHLY and CDR2 FYNNEI come from the germline V gene. Trimming took 6 bases from V and 0 from J, leaving 10 bases between them. The CDR3 extends over 14 amino acids. CDR3 sequence: CASSRLDSTDTQYF. CDR3 coding DNA: TGTGCCAGCAGCAGACTAGACAGCACAGATACGCAGTATTTT.

The V call is TRBV28, the J call TRBJ2-1; 8 bases align to TRBD1. This CDR3 comprises 14 residues. Germline-derived CDR1 and CDR2 are MDHEN and SYDVKM. V shed 6 bases and J 9 bases; nucleotides not matched to a gene: 10. CDR3 region: CASRGQGAPGEQFF. CDR3 bases: TGTGCCAGCAGGGGGCAGGGGGCGCCGGGTGAGCAGTTCTTC. Drawing the rest from reference TRBV28 and TRBJ2-1, the complete variable domain is DVKVTQSSRYLVKRTGEKVFLECVQDMDHENMFWYRQDPGLGLRLIYFSYDVKMKEKGDIPEGYSVSREKKERFSLILESASTNQTSMYLCASRGQGAPGEQFFGPGTRLTVL.

This clonotype turned up a few times. V usage is TRBV28 and J usage is TRBJ2-5, with TRBD1 as a possible D gene (6 bases). Trimming took off 6 bases at V and 0 bases at J, with 8 bases between the two ends. The CDR3 extends over 13 amino acids. From germline, CDR1 is MDHEN and CDR2 SYDVKM. The chain's CDR3 is CASRRGYQETQYF. As DNA, the CDR3 is TGTGCCAGCAGGAGGGGGTACCAAGAGACCCAGTACTTC.

This clonotype was counted only a few times. V and J are TRBV11-2 and TRBJ2-1, with a weak D call TRBD2 (6 bases). The CDR3 has 18 residues. Trimming cost V 2 bases and J 2 bases, with 19 bases left between them. Germline loops: CDR1 SGHAT, CDR2 FQNNGV. The CDR3 spells CASSLTGGAGSTYNEQFF. CDR3 DNA sequence: TGTGCCAGCAGCTTAACCGGTGGGGCGGGATCCACCTACAATGAGCAGTTCTTC. Combining the CDR3 with reference TRBV11-2 and TRBJ2-1 gives the whole variable domain EAGVAQSPRYKIIEKRQSVAFWCNPISGHATLYWYQQILGQGPKLLIQFQNNGVVDDSQLPKDRFSAERLKGVDSTLKIQPAKLEDSAVYLCASSLTGGAGSTYNEQFFGPGTRLTVL.

The chain links TRBV24-1 to TRBJ2-2, with 9 nucleotides matching TRBD1. Germline assignment: CDR1 KGHDR and CDR2 SFDVKD. The CDR3 loop spans 19 amino acids. Trimming at V came to 3 bases and at J to 3 bases, leaving 13 bases not matched to a gene. As DNA, the CDR3 is TGTGCCACCAGTGATAAATACCGGACCGGGACAGGGTACACCGGGGAGCTGTTTTTT. Translated, it gives CATSDKYRTGTGYTGELFF.

The chain couples TRBV5-1 to TRBJ2-1; 8 bases line up with TRBD2. V lost 4 bases to trimming and J lost 13 bases; unmatched junction nucleotides: 7. In germline, CDR1 is SGHRS, CDR2 YFSETQ. The CDR3 extends over 12 amino acids. The CDR3 here is CASSPGTRSQFF. The CDR3 DNA follows: TGCGCCAGCAGCCCCGGGACTAGGTCTCAGTTCTTC.

CDR3 protein: CASSSDNSPLHF. CDR3 DNA sequence: TGTGCCAGCAGCTCTGATAATTCACCCCTCCACTTT. The V call is TRBV7-9, the J call TRBJ1-6; D remains unclear. Trimming removed 4 bases at V and 5 bases at J, with 3 bases between. Germline V gene sequence: CDR1 SEHNR, CDR2 FQNEAQ (reference sequence). The CDR3 contains 12 residues.

This clonotype was detected many times. The chain links TRBV12-3 or TRBV12-4 to TRBJ2-6; 7 nucleotides match TRBD1. The CDR3 has 17 residues. Trimming cost V 3 bases and J 0 bases; bases outside gene matches: 5. The CDR3 DNA follows: TGTGCCAGCAGTTTGACAGGGAAGAGCTCTGGGGCCAACGTCCTGACTTTC. This codes for CASSLTGKSSGANVLTF.

The chain employs TRBV2 and TRBJ2-2; D is undetermined. In germline, CDR1 is SNHLY, CDR2 FYNNEI. Deletions cut 4 bases from V and 0 bases from J, with 12 bases between. This CDR3 has 16 amino acids. CDR3 sequence (DNA): TGTGCCAGCAGTGCAGCAGCCACCGCGAACACCGGGGAGCTGTTTTTT. Its translation is CASSAAATANTGELFF. Drawing the rest from reference TRBV2 and TRBJ2-2, the complete variable domain is EPEVTQTPSHQVTQMGQEVILRCVPISNHLYFYWYRQILGQKVEFLVSFYNNEISEKSEIFDDQFSVERPDGSNFTLKIRSTKLEDSAMYFCASSAAATANTGELFFGEGSRLTVL.

The rearrangement joins TRBV20-1 to TRBJ1-1, with D possibly being TRBD1 (6 bases). CDR3 length: 14 residues. Trimming left V 3 bases short and J 1 base short, with 12 bases between. CDR1 DFQATT and CDR2 SNEGSKA come from the germline V gene (reference sequence). The CDR3 region has the DNA TGCAGTGCTAGTCCGGAGGGGGGGAACACTGAAGCTTTCTTT. Protein sequence: CSASPEGGNTEAFF.

This chain uses TRBV5-1 with TRBJ2-2; D gene unclear. Between the trimmed V and J ends, which lost 7 bases and 1 base, there was a span of 8 bases. This CDR3 is 13 amino acids long. Germline V CDR1 and CDR2: SGHRS, YFSETQ. This chain's CDR3 is CASQIGNTGELFF. CDR3 DNA sequence: TGCGCCAGCCAGATTGGGAACACCGGGGAGCTGTTTTTT.

The rearrangement uses TRBV2 and TRBJ2-1; D is perhaps TRBD1 (5 bases). V was shortened by 0 bases and J by 4 bases, with 10 bases between the two germline ends. Germline V gene lookup returns CDR1 SNHLY and CDR2 FYNNEI. The CDR3 is made up of 15 amino acids. This CDR3 reads CASSEARVVYNEQFF. CDR3 nucleotide sequence: TGTGCCAGCAGTGAAGCCAGGGTAGTGTACAATGAGCAGTTCTTC.

The V gene is TRBV20-1, the J gene TRBJ2-3, with D uncertain. Per the germline V gene, CDR1 is DFQATT and CDR2 is SNEGSKA (reference sequence). The CDR3 covers 13 residues. V shed 6 bases and J shed 4 bases, with 14 bases lying between them. The CDR3 sequence: CSATPPGPDTQYF. DNA for the CDR3: TGCAGTGCCACACCCCCGGGCCCAGATACGCAGTATTTT.

In its sample, this clonotype was seen a few times. The V and J genes are TRBV5-1 and TRBJ2-3, with D uncertain. The ends were cut back, 0 bases at V and 2 bases at J, with 7 bases in the middle. The CDR3 sequence is 14 residues long. Germline values: CDR1 SGHRS, CDR2 YFSETQ. The CDR3 coding sequence is TGCGCCAGCAGCTTGGAGGTATACACAGATACGCAGTATTTT. Residues: CASSLEVYTDTQYF.

The rearrangement uses TRBV20-1 and TRBJ1-2, with 9 positions matching TRBD1. V dropped 4 bases and J dropped 5; count of bases not matched to a gene: 5. CDR1 and CDR2 (germline): DFQATT, SNEGSKA (reference sequence). The CDR3 is 13 residues long. CDR3 protein: CSATDRGFYGYTF. The CDR3 coding sequence is TGCAGTGCTACCGACAGGGGGTTTTATGGCTACACCTTC.

This clonotype was counted only a few times. This chain uses TRBV2 with TRBJ2-3, with 8 bases aligning to TRBD2. This CDR3 has 16 residues. J gave up 3 bases and V 5 bases, and 10 bases lay outside the gene matches. Germline V lookup: CDR1 SNHLY, CDR2 FYNNEI. CDR3 in amino acids: CASSPGLAEHTDTQYF. As DNA, the CDR3 is TGTGCCAGCAGTCCCGGACTAGCAGAACATACAGATACGCAGTATTTT.